A single sample is the source of the 22 T cell receptor beta chains below, sequenced in a study of shared clonotypes between healthy human individuals. The method was immunoSEQ multiplex PCR; TCRdb's version includes in-frame clones alone and lacks a portion of them. The sample has approximately 1.5 million clones; around 98% are singletons. The specimen sequenced was naive CD4+ T cells sorted from blood. Subset in this sample: CD45RA+ positively selected. The receptor source for this set is a man under 40 in good health.

This chain links TRBV5-1 with TRBJ2-7, with TRBD1 matching 8 bases. The CDR3 length is 14 residues. CDR1 SGHRS and CDR2 YFSETQ come from the germline V gene. V trimming: 1 base; J trimming: 5 bases; junction bases outside the gene matches: 5. The CDR3 is CASSLPGGIHEQYF. The CDR3, as DNA: TGCGCCAGCAGCTTGCCAGGGGGCATACACGAGCAGTACTTC.

The chain recombines TRBV5-1 with TRBJ1-5; D not resolved. Trimming left V 0 bases short and J 1 base short, with 8 bases between. The CDR3 is 15 residues long. In germline, CDR1 is SGHRS, CDR2 YFSETQ. CDR3 nucleotides: TGCGCCAGCAGCTTGGAGGAGAAAAGCAATCAGCCCCAGCATTTT. Protein sequence: CASSLEEKSNQPQHF.

The rearrangement uses TRBV18 and TRBJ1-5; D is possibly TRBD1 (6 bases). This CDR3 has 14 amino acids. CDR1 KGHSH and CDR2 LQKENI come from the germline V gene. V lost 1 base to trimming and J lost 11 bases, with 15 bases between them. The CDR3 protein is CASSPRGGGVSQHF. The DNA of the CDR3 is TGTGCCAGCTCACCACGCGGAGGGGGAGTATCCCAGCATTTT.

The genes are TRBV25-1 and TRBJ1-2; the match to TRBD1 covers 7 bases. The V and J ends lost 4 bases and 6 bases, in that order; junction bases with no gene match: 11. This CDR3 is built from 15 residues. Germline values: CDR1 MGHDK, CDR2 SYGVNS. Here the CDR3 DNA reads TGTGCCAGCAGTGTTACAGGGGTCTCGCGTGATGGCTACACCTTC. Encoded protein: CASSVTGVSRDGYTF.

This chain connects TRBV10-1 to TRBJ2-7, with 8 bases lining up with TRBD2. Germline V gene data show CDR1 as WNHNN and CDR2 as SYGVQD (reference sequence). The CDR3 length is 15 residues. V dropped 8 bases and J dropped 0; count of bases not matched to a gene: 9. The CDR3 nucleotides are TGCGCCAGCTCACTAGCGGAGGTGGACTCCTACGAGCAGTACTTC. Its translation is CASSLAEVDSYEQYF.

This chain uses TRBV2 with TRBJ2-3; the D gene could be TRBD1 or TRBD2 (6 bases each). Germline V gene data show CDR1 as SNHLY and CDR2 as FYNNEI. V lost 7 bases to trimming and J lost 5 bases, with 19 bases between them. The CDR3 consists of 15 residues. The CDR3: CASTPRTGGGDTQYF. CDR3 sequence (DNA): TGTGCCAGCACCCCCCGGACTGGAGGGGGAGATACGCAGTATTTT. Full variable domain (rest looked up from reference TRBV2 and TRBJ2-3): EPEVTQTPSHQVTQMGQEVILRCVPISNHLYFYWYRQILGQKVEFLVSFYNNEISEKSEIFDDQFSVERPDGSNFTLKIRSTKLEDSAMYFCASTPRTGGGDTQYFGPGTRLTVL.

The chain employs TRBV5-1 and TRBJ1-2, with 7 bases matching TRBD1. J gave up 4 bases and V 0 bases, and 6 bases lay outside the gene matches. Germline CDR1 reads SGHRS; CDR2 reads YFSETQ. The CDR3 is made up of 15 amino acids. The CDR3 nucleotides read TGCGCCAGCAGCTTGGAAAGGGGGCAGGGCTATGGCTACACCTTC. Its translation is CASSLERGQGYGYTF.

The CDR3 is CASSGGSQRHTEAFF. CDR3 coding DNA: TGTGCCAGCAGTGGCGGCAGCCAGAGGCACACTGAAGCTTTCTTT. The chain joins TRBV2 to TRBJ1-1, with unresolved D. The CDR3 is 15 residues long. V lost 4 bases to trimming and J lost 3 bases, with 15 bases between them. Germline CDR1 and CDR2: SNHLY and FYNNEI.

V and J are TRBV18 and TRBJ2-7; the match to TRBD1 covers 11 bases. Per the germline V gene, CDR1 is KGHSH and CDR2 is LQKENI. V lost 1 base, J lost 6 bases, and 5 bases stayed unmatched. This CDR3 is 15 amino acids long. The CDR3 DNA is TGTGCCAGCTCACCACTCCCGGGACAGGGGGGCGAGCAGTACTTC. Amino acid sequence: CASSPLPGQGGEQYF. The full variable domain, with the rest looked up from reference TRBV18 and TRBJ2-7, is NAGVMQNPRHLVRRRGQEARLRCSPMKGHSHVYWYRQLPEEGLKFMVYLQKENIIDESGMPKERFSAEFPKEGPSILRIQQVVRGDSAAYFCASSPLPGQGGEQYFGPGTRLTVT.

V usage is TRBV6-6 and J usage is TRBJ1-5, with TRBD1 identical over 7 bases. Germline CDR1 reads MNHNY; CDR2 reads SVGAGI (reference sequence). J was trimmed by 7 bases and V by 6 bases; bases with no gene match: 6. The CDR3 is 13 residues long. The CDR3 here is CASRTGVGQPQHF. The CDR3 DNA sequence: TGTGCCAGCAGAACAGGGGTAGGGCAGCCCCAGCATTTT.

The genes are TRBV14 and TRBJ2-7, with a tentative D call TRBD2 (6 bases). The CDR3 sequence is 17 residues long. V was pared by 0 bases and J by 3 bases, with 18 bases between. The germline CDR1 and CDR2 sequences are SGHDN and FVKESK. The CDR3 here is CASSQEMGLATNYEQYF. The CDR3 DNA reads as TGTGCCAGCAGCCAAGAGATGGGGCTAGCGACTAACTACGAGCAGTACTTC.

V usage is TRBV7-9 and J usage is TRBJ2-7, with no clear D. The CDR3 is 14 residues long. Trimming shortened V by 3 bases and J by 4 bases, and 13 bases separated the two germline ends. The germline V gene has CDR1 SEHNR and CDR2 FQNEAQ (reference sequence). The CDR3 sequence is CASSLDRVKYEQYF. Written as DNA, the CDR3 is TGTGCCAGCAGCTTGGACCGCGTAAAATACGAGCAGTACTTC.

The genes are TRBV5-1 and TRBJ1-4; tentative D call: TRBD1 (5 bases). V dropped 3 bases and J dropped 0 bases, with 12 bases sitting between them. Germline V gene sequence: CDR1 SGHRS, CDR2 YFSETQ. This CDR3 is 16 amino acids long. For the CDR3, the DNA is TGCGCCAGCAGCTCCGGGACTTCAACAACTAATGAAAAACTGTTTTTT. Protein: CASSSGTSTTNEKLFF.

The chain carries TRBV14 and TRBJ2-1; 10 bases map to TRBD2. The trim removed 0 bases at V and 6 bases at J, leaving 8 bases unmatched. Germline CDR1 is SGHDN and CDR2 is FVKESK. The CDR3 is made up of 17 amino acids. Here the CDR3 reads CASSQDPSGRALNEQFF. The DNA for the CDR3 is TGTGCCAGCAGCCAAGACCCCAGCGGGAGGGCCCTCAATGAGCAGTTCTTC.

V is TRBV27 and J is TRBJ2-7; 10 bases are a match to TRBD1. Germline CDR1 reads MNHEY; CDR2 reads SMNVEV (reference sequence). V was pared by 1 base and J by 3 bases, with 6 bases of the junction left unmatched. The CDR3 loop spans 16 amino acids. For the CDR3, the DNA is TGTGCCAGCAGTTTATTCGGACAGGGGGACAGCTACGAGCAGTACTTC. It encodes CASSLFGQGDSYEQYF.

This clone appeared many times. One junction end disagrees with the germline gene, perhaps due to a read error. V and J are TRBV13 and TRBJ1-1; no clear D. Germline lookup yields CDR1 PRHDT and CDR2 FYEKMQ (reference sequence). The length of the CDR3 is 14 residues. For the CDR3, the DNA is TGTGCCAGCACCTTAGTCTTGGGGAACACTGAAGCTTTCTTT. Translation: CASTLVLGNTEAFF. Full variable domain (remainder filled in from reference TRBV13 and TRBJ1-1): AAGVIQSPRHLIKEKRETATLKCYPIPRHDTVYWYQQGPGQDPQFLISFYEKMQSDKGSIPDRFSAQQFSDYHSELNMSSLELGDSALYFCASTLVLGNTEAFFGQGTRLTVV.

This sequence joins TRBV18 and TRBJ1-3; 7 bases map to TRBD1. This CDR3 is 17 amino acids long. Losses at the gene ends were 3 bases for V and 1 base for J; bases not matched to a gene: 9. Germline assignment: CDR1 KGHSH and CDR2 LQKENI. The CDR3 region is CASSPSGQKSSGNTIYF. The CDR3 region has the DNA TGTGCCAGCTCACCGTCGGGACAGAAGTCATCTGGAAACACCATATATTTT. Together with reference TRBV18 and TRBJ1-3, the CDR3 gives the full variable domain: NAGVMQNPRHLVRRRGQEARLRCSPMKGHSHVYWYRQLPEEGLKFMVYLQKENIIDESGMPKERFSAEFPKEGPSILRIQQVVRGDSAAYFCASSPSGQKSSGNTIYFGEGSWLTVV.

The chain has TRBV19 and TRBJ2-3; perhaps TRBD2 as D (6 bases). The V gene lost 5 bases and the J gene lost 6 bases, with 12 bases spanning the gap. Looked up from germline, CDR1 is LNHDA and CDR2 is SQIVND (reference sequence). CDR3 length: 13 amino acids. The CDR3 region is CASSSLAGDTQYF. CDR3 DNA: TGTGCCAGTAGTTCCCTCGCGGGGGATACGCAGTATTTT.

The chain is built from TRBV21-1 and TRBJ2-7; the D call TRBD1 from the table was never checked on the DNA. TRBV21-1 is reported as a pseudogene. This CDR3 is 13 amino acids long. In DNA form, the CDR3 reads TGTGCCAGCAGTCTGGGACAGTCCTACGAGCAGTACTTC. It is translated as CASSLGQSYEQYF.

V is TRBV18 and J is TRBJ2-7; 9 bases line up with TRBD2. CDR1 and CDR2 from the germline V gene are KGHSH and LQKENI. The V segment lost 4 bases and the J segment 0 bases; nucleotides outside the gene matches: 4. The CDR3 spans 15 residues. The CDR3 reads CASSRLAGDSYEQYF. DNA for the CDR3: TGTGCCAGCTCACGATTAGCGGGAGACTCCTACGAGCAGTACTTC. Full variable domain (missing parts from reference TRBV18 and TRBJ2-7): NAGVMQNPRHLVRRRGQEARLRCSPMKGHSHVYWYRQLPEEGLKFMVYLQKENIIDESGMPKERFSAEFPKEGPSILRIQQVVRGDSAAYFCASSRLAGDSYEQYFGPGTRLTVT.

The V and J genes are TRBV7-8 and TRBJ2-1; TRBD1 matches 8 bases. The CDR3 consists of 17 residues. CDR1 SGHVS and CDR2 FQNEAQ come from the germline V gene. The J segment lost 6 bases and the V segment lost 3 bases, leaving 13 bases of the junction unmatched. The CDR3, as DNA: TGTGCCAGCAGCTTTTGGTCCCGGACAGGGAAGGGCAATGAGCAGTTCTTC. It is translated as CASSFWSRTGKGNEQFF.

The CDR3 DNA follows: TGTGCCAGCAGTGTTCGGGAGCAGTACTTC. Translating it yields CASSVREQYF. The chain has TRBV6-1 and TRBJ2-7; D not resolved. The CDR3 is 10 residues long. CDR1 and CDR2 (germline): MNHNS, SASEGT. V was trimmed by 4 bases and J by 7 bases, leaving 5 bases between them.